These 6 T cell receptor beta chains originate from one sample sequenced in a study of blood T cells in healthy people across ages. PCR was performed a second time for about 7 to 11 cycles using a sample-barcoded 5' primer and a J-beta primer mix. MiXCR was run by TCRdb on the 5' RACE reads, yielding one entry per CDR3 protein. This repertoire shows roughly 700,000 distinct CDR3 sequences, approximately 29% found once; its top ten account for 15%. Sample: blood. These receptors were taken from a woman older than 75 in good health.

In its sample, this clonotype was seen many times. The chain carries TRBV24-1 and TRBJ2-1; D is perhaps TRBD2 (5 bases). The CDR3 is 13 amino acids. V lost 9 bases, J lost 7 bases, and 15 bases lay in between. CDR1 and CDR2 (germline): KGHDR, SFDVKD. This CDR3 reads CATQAGEKNEQFF. CDR3 sequence (DNA): TGTGCCACCCAAGCCGGGGAGAAAAATGAGCAGTTCTTC.

This clonotype was recorded at least ten times. The gene calls are TRBV3-1 and TRBJ1-2; 11 bases align to TRBD1. The germline V gene has CDR1 LGHDT and CDR2 YNNKEL (reference sequence). The CDR3 runs to 16 residues. V shed 1 base, J shed 5 bases, and the junction held 6 bases outside the gene matches. In nucleotides, the CDR3 is TGTGCCAGCAGCCAAGCCGGGACAGGGGGTAGATATGGCTACACCTTC. This translates into CASSQAGTGGRYGYTF.

This clonotype was observed at least ten times. The gene calls are TRBV5-1 and TRBJ2-5; 7 positions match TRBD2. Trimming removed 2 bases from V and 5 bases from J; junction bases left unmatched: 12. Germline-derived CDR1 and CDR2 are SGHRS and YFSETQ. CDR3 size: 16 residues. The CDR3 protein is CASSFSTGGRGETQYF. DNA of the CDR3: TGCGCCAGCAGCTTTTCGACGGGGGGACGCGGTGAGACCCAGTACTTC. Full variable domain (outside the CDR3, taken from reference TRBV5-1 and TRBJ2-5): KAGVTQTPRYLIKTRGQQVTLSCSPISGHRSVSWYQQTPGQGLQFLFEYFSETQRNKGNFPGRFSGRQFSNSRSEMNVSTLELGDSALYLCASSFSTGGRGETQYFGPGTRLLVL.

This clonotype was observed many times. CDR3 in amino acids: CASSQEGGSPYGYTF. The CDR3 DNA reads TGTGCCAGCAGCCAAGAGGGAGGAAGCCCCTATGGCTACACCTTC. J is TRBJ1-2 and V is TRBV4-2; D ambiguous. V lost 0 bases and J lost 4, with 12 bases in between. The CDR3 length is 15 residues. CDR1 is LGHNA, CDR2 YNFKEQ, per germline.

This clonotype was observed at least ten times. The chain combines TRBV2 with TRBJ2-7; D uncertain. The CDR3 has 14 residues. Germline values: CDR1 SNHLY, CDR2 FYNNEI. Trimming shortened V by 6 bases and J by 0 bases, and 12 bases separated the two germline ends. The CDR3, as DNA: TGTGCCAGCAGCCGTTTACTGAGCTCCTACGAGCAGTACTTC. Translated, it gives CASSRLLSSYEQYF.

This clonotype has ten or more counts. The chain couples TRBV6-2 or TRBV6-3 to TRBJ2-3, with 9 bases that match TRBD2. From germline, CDR1 is MNHEY and CDR2 SVGEGT. V was pared by 7 bases and J by 2 bases, with 13 bases of the junction left unmatched. The CDR3 is made up of 17 amino acids. The CDR3 protein is CASNKGLAGTITDTQYF. The CDR3 DNA follows: TGTGCCAGCAACAAAGGGCTAGCGGGGACGATCACAGATACGCAGTATTTT.